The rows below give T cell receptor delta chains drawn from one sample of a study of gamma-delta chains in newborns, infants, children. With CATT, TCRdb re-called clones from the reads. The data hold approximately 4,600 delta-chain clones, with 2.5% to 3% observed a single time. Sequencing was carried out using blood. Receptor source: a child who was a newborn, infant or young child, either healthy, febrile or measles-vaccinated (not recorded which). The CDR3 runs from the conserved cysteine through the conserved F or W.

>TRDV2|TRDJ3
CACDTAVGDTLRSSWDTRQMFF
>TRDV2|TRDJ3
CACDSLLGATRSWDTRQMFF
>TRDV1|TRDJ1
CALGNTHCKLIF
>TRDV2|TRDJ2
CACDPVLGDTLTAQLFF
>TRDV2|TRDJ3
CARDRILGDAWDTRQMFF
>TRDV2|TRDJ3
CACDTVLGDTPIPSWDTRQMFF
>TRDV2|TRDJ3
CACDTWDTRQMFF
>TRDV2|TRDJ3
CACDTVRGGPGSWDTRQMFF
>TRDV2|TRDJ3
CACDTLGDISWDTRQMFF
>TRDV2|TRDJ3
CACDRVLGDLWGSWDTRQMFF
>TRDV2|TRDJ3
CACDLVLGDSSSWDTRQMFF
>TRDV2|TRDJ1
CACDGMDNGLGDTAYTDKLIF
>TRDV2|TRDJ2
CACDTLGDTGPAQLFF
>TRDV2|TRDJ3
CACDTLFSGGYARDTRQMFF
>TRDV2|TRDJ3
CACDTGNWGIRESWDTRQMFF
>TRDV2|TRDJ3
CACDSSSPWDTRQMFF
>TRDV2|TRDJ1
CACDTVGMFTDKLIF
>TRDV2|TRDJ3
CACDTVALGHSWDTRQMFF
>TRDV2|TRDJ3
CACDTGYSSSSWDTRQMFF
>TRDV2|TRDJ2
CACDKVGRGTAQLFF
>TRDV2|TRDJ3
CACDVLGESWDTRQMFF
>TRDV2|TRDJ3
CACDILGETSWDTRQMFF
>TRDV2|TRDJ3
CACDGGYIDSSWDTRQMFF
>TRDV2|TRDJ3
CACDTGWVGDTQAAWDTRQMFF
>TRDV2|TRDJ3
CACGTGWGYSWDTRQMFF
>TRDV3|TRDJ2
CAFGLGALVTAQLFF
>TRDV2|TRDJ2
CACDTWGITAQLFF
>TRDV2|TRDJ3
CARDILGDKPWDTRQMFF
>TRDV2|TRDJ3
CACDTLGDHPDRDTRQMFF
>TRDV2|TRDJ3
CACDILGDTSWDTRQMFF
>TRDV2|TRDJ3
CACDSPLTGGPSSWDTRQMFF
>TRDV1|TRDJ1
CALGEMGEYTDKLIF
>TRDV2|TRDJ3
CACDILGDTGDTRQMFF
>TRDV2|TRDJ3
CACDTAGDPSWDTRQMFF
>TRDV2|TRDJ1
CACDVLGKYTDKLIF
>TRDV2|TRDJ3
CACDTVLGAWDTRQMFF
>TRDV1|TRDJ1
CALGEHRLLGMGYTDKLIF
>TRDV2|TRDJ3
CACDTGGYDRSWDTRQMFF
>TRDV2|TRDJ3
CACDTESLKGTWDTRQMFF
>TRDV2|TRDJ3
CACDTGGYGAWDTRQMFF
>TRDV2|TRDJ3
CACDILGDSSWDTRQMFF
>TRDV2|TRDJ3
CACDAISWDTRQMFF
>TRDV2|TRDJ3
CACDTGGYASWDTRQMFF
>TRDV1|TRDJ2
CALGELSLLGDTLALTAQLFF
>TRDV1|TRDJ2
CALGELGWGRTLTAQLFF
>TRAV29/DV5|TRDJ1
CAASSLPTHGLGDGDYTDKLIF
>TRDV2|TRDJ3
CACDTVLGGESSWDTRQMFF
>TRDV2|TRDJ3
CACDTLQRGIRMGDTRQMFF
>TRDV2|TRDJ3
CACDGVLGDTRDWDTRQMFF
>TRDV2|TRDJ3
CACDTVLGDNSWDTRQMFF
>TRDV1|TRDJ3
CALGELLGDSSWDTRQMFF
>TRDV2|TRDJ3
CACDTGDSLSWDTRQMFF
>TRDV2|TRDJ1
CACDTGEWGSYTDKLIF
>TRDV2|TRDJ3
CACDTAWGSSWDTRQMFF
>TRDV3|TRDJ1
CASRTGGYGLYTDKLIF
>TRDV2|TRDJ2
CACDIVGDTRTAQLFF
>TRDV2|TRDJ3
CACDVLGDTSSWDTRQMFF
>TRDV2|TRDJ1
CACDTVGGYTDKLIF
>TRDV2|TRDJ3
CACDTGGFRSWDTRQMFF